A single sample gave rise to the 18 T cell receptor beta chains below, sequenced in a study of a mutant IDH1 vaccine in newly diagnosed glioma (dated by TCRdb to the early 2020s). Interpreted using the paper, the time point label stands for: baseline, week 1 (first vaccination visit). Explained via the paper, the treatment or condition label denotes: pre-vaccination baseline after standard-of-care therapy. Receptors were amplified or captured by the immunoSEQ multiplex PCR assay. Here the immuneACCESS table is served through TCRdb, limited to in-frame sequences with V and J called. Missing clones are a known gap in these copies; in checked studies unresolved V genes cover under half, and the rest lacks a known reason. The sample table contains around 59,000 clones; only one count was recorded for approximately 91% of them. The ten largest clones capture approximately 2.4% of the sample. This specimen consisted of PBMCs, obtained from a glioma patient treated with radiotherapy, temozolomide or both. All receptors come from a man aged 50-60 years with glioma.

The chain joins TRBV29-1 to TRBJ2-3; weak D call: TRBD2 (7 bases). The ends were cut back, 4 bases at V and 8 bases at J, with 13 bases in the middle. Per the germline V gene, CDR1 is SQVTM and CDR2 is ANQGSEA. This CDR3 has 12 residues. This CDR3 reads CSVVGGGPTQYF. In DNA form, the CDR3 reads TGCAGCGTTGTAGGGGGGGGCCCTACGCAGTATTTT.

The chain is built from TRBV2 and TRBJ1-1; no reliable D call. Germline V gene lookup returns CDR1 SNHLY and CDR2 FYNNEI. The CDR3 totals 10 residues. V was trimmed by 2 bases and J by 12 bases, leaving 7 bases between them. This CDR3 reads CASSERRTFF. As DNA, the CDR3 is TGTGCCAGCAGTGAAAGGAGAACTTTCTTT.

The rearrangement joins TRBV4-2 to TRBJ2-3; 10 positions agree with TRBD2. This CDR3 is 14 amino acids long. Per germline, CDR1 LGHNA and CDR2 YNFKEQ. V lost 6 bases to trimming and J lost 3 bases; unmatched junction nucleotides: 3. The DNA of the CDR3 is TGTGCCAGCAGTCAGGGACTAGCGACAGATACGCAGTATTTT. Its protein is CASSQGLATDTQYF.

This chain joins TRBV9 and TRBJ2-1; D may match TRBD1 or TRBD2 (5 bases each). CDR1 and CDR2 (germline): SGDLS, YYNGEE. Trimming shortened V by 4 bases and J by 0 bases, and 14 bases separated the two germline ends. The CDR3 is made up of 16 amino acids. This CDR3 is CASSPRAGSSYNEQFF. The CDR3 DNA is TGTGCCAGCAGCCCCCGGGCAGGGAGCTCCTACAATGAGCAGTTCTTC.

This clone was seen a single time. V is TRBV19 and J is TRBJ2-7; no clear D gene. Trimming shortened V by 1 base and J by 2 bases, and 9 bases separated the two germline ends. Germline lookup yields CDR1 LNHDA and CDR2 SQIVND (reference sequence). The CDR3 runs 14 residues. The CDR3: CASSIAPDPYEQYF. Here the CDR3 DNA reads TGTGCCAGTAGTATAGCGCCAGACCCCTACGAGCAGTACTTC.

The chain couples TRBV12-5 to TRBJ2-5, with 10 bases fitting TRBD1. The J segment lost 4 bases and the V segment lost 2 bases, leaving 13 bases of the junction unmatched. The CDR3 is 18 amino acids. Germline V lookup: CDR1 LGHNT, CDR2 FRNRAP. CDR3 amino acids: CASGLPEPRTGGGETQYF. In nucleotides, the CDR3 is TGTGCTAGTGGTTTGCCCGAACCAAGGACAGGGGGGGGAGAGACCCAGTACTTC.

The chain links TRBV2 to TRBJ1-5; maybe TRBD1 (6 bases). Trimming removed 2 bases at V and 6 bases at J, with 11 bases between. Germline CDR1 is SNHLY and CDR2 is FYNNEI. CDR3 length: 14 amino acids. CDR3 bases: TGTGCCAGCAGTGAAACAGGGTTTAGTCAGCCCCAGCATTTT. Its translation is CASSETGFSQPQHF.

V usage is TRBV7-2 and J usage is TRBJ2-5, with 7 bases aligning to TRBD2. This CDR3 has 15 amino acids. In germline, CDR1 is SGHTA, CDR2 FQGNSA. V dropped 4 bases and J dropped 0; count of bases not matched to a gene: 5. The CDR3 region has the DNA TGTGCCAGCAGCTGGGGGGGGGTGCACCAAGAGACCCAGTACTTC. It is translated as CASSWGGVHQETQYF.

DNA of the CDR3: TGTGCCAGCTCGCTAGGGGCCGTCAACTATGGCTACACCTTC. Residues: CASSLGAVNYGYTF. The chain combines TRBV18 with TRBJ1-2, with D perhaps matching TRBD1 (5 bases). Germline V gene sequence: CDR1 KGHSH, CDR2 LQKENI. The length of the CDR3 is 14 residues. The V and J ends lost 6 bases and 2 bases respectively, with 13 bases between them.

This clone appeared a few times. The genes are TRBV4-2 and TRBJ1-1, with TRBD1 as a possible D gene (6 bases). Germline lookup yields CDR1 LGHNA and CDR2 YNFKEQ. Between the trimmed V and J ends, which lost 5 bases and 6 bases, there was a span of 19 bases. The CDR3 is 15 residues long. The CDR3 here is CASSKGGGRPPEAFF. As DNA, the CDR3 is TGTGCCAGCAGCAAAGGGGGGGGGAGACCACCTGAAGCTTTCTTT.

The J gene is TRBJ2-7, the V gene TRBV27, with 10 bases aligning to TRBD1. Per germline, CDR1 MNHEY and CDR2 SMNVEV (reference sequence). The CDR3 loop spans 16 amino acids. Trimming took 4 bases from V and 1 from J; bases not matched to a gene: 7. CDR3 in amino acids: CASSSRTGGRSYEQYF. DNA of the CDR3: TGTGCCAGCAGTTCAAGGACAGGGGGACGGTCCTACGAGCAGTACTTC.

The chain joins TRBV25-1 to TRBJ2-7; no reliable D call. Germline CDR1 reads MGHDK; CDR2 reads SYGVNS. The V end lost 1 base, the J end lost 4 bases, and 11 bases lay between the germline ends. CDR3 length: 14 amino acids. The CDR3 loop reads CASSESVLDYEQYF. CDR3 in DNA: TGTGCCAGCAGTGAATCAGTGCTGGATTACGAGCAGTACTTC.

The V gene is TRBV7-8, the J gene TRBJ1-4, with D hard to call. Deletions cut 2 bases from V and 0 bases from J, with 4 bases between. The CDR3 totals 14 residues. CDR1 is SGHVS and CDR2 is FQNEAQ in the germline V gene. CDR3 DNA sequence: TGTGCCAGCAGCTTAATGACAACTAATGAAAAACTGTTTTTT. As protein: CASSLMTTNEKLFF.

The chain couples TRBV2 to TRBJ1-6; no clear D gene. The CDR3 loop spans 12 amino acids. The V and J ends lost 8 bases and 7 bases respectively, with 9 bases between them. Germline CDR1 and CDR2: SNHLY and FYNNEI. CDR3 sequence: CASRGENSPLHF. For the CDR3, the DNA is TGTGCCAGCCGCGGGGAGAATTCACCCCTCCACTTT. Full variable domain (remainder filled in from reference TRBV2 and TRBJ1-6): EPEVTQTPSHQVTQMGQEVILRCVPISNHLYFYWYRQILGQKVEFLVSFYNNEISEKSEIFDDQFSVERPDGSNFTLKIRSTKLEDSAMYFCASRGENSPLHFGNGTRLTVT.

The rearrangement links TRBV28 to TRBJ2-7; TRBD2 aligns across 9 bases. This CDR3 has 13 residues. Trimming at V came to 11 bases and at J to 0 bases, leaving 5 bases not matched to a gene. Per germline, CDR1 MDHEN and CDR2 SYDVKM. CDR3 residues: CAAVSGSSYEQYF. CDR3 DNA sequence: TGTGCCGCGGTTAGCGGGAGCTCCTACGAGCAGTACTTC.

The chain has TRBV4-1 and TRBJ1-1, with no clear D. Germline V gene data show CDR1 as MGHRA and CDR2 as YSYEKL. The CDR3 consists of 17 residues. With 4 bases removed from V and 0 bases from J, the gap between germline ends came to 18 bases. The CDR3 nucleotides read TGCGCCAGCAGCCGACACAACTCCCTGGGGATGAACACTGAAGCTTTCTTT. As protein: CASSRHNSLGMNTEAFF.

The V gene is TRBV4-3, the J gene TRBJ2-1; the match to TRBD2 covers 7 bases. The V gene end was trimmed by 5 bases and the J gene end by 0 bases; junction bases not matched to a gene: 10. From germline, CDR1 is LGHNA and CDR2 YSLEER. CDR3 size: 17 residues. The CDR3 DNA sequence: TGCGCCAGCAGCTCCTCTGGGCGGGAGAGCTCCTACAATGAGCAGTTCTTC. This gives the protein CASSSSGRESSYNEQFF.

The chain links TRBV9 to TRBJ2-5; 8 nucleotides line up with TRBD2. Germline V CDR1 and CDR2: SGDLS, YYNGEE. Trimming at V came to 2 bases and at J to 2 bases, leaving 2 bases not matched to a gene. CDR3 length equals 14 residues. CDR3 sequence: CASSVGGGQETQYF. Here the CDR3 DNA reads TGTGCCAGCAGCGTCGGGGGGGGACAAGAGACCCAGTACTTC.